The 19 T cell receptor beta chains below come from one sample, sequenced in a study of glioma-infiltrating T cells after dendritic cell vaccination. The table came from immunoSEQ multiplex PCR; TCRdb's copy has only in-frame clones and leaves some out. The sample records 85,000 to 95,000 clones, just over 85% being singletons. The sample was blood, taken before dendritic cell vaccination. Receptor source: a human donor with glioblastoma.

This clone has a handful of counts. This sequence joins TRBV10-3 and TRBJ1-2; TRBD1 matches at 11 bases. Germline V gene sequence: CDR1 ENHRY, CDR2 SYGVKD. With 3 bases clipped from V and 6 bases from J, the junction kept 3 bases outside the gene matches. There are 14 residues in the CDR3. The CDR3 spells CAISDRTGGDGYTF. The CDR3 bases are TGTGCCATCAGTGACAGGACAGGGGGCGATGGCTACACCTTC.

The rearrangement uses TRBV25-1 and TRBJ1-1, with no clear D. From germline, CDR1 is MGHDK and CDR2 SYGVNS. The CDR3 has 14 residues. With 7 bases removed from V and 1 base from J, the gap between germline ends came to 13 bases. The CDR3 here is CASKVQAGNTEAFF. For the CDR3, the DNA is TGTGCCAGCAAGGTGCAGGCGGGGAACACTGAAGCTTTCTTT.

A single count supports this clone. The chain carries TRBV9 and TRBJ2-2, with TRBD1 identical over 10 bases. The ends lost 7 bases at V and 8 bases at J; junction bases unmatched: 8. Germline lookup yields CDR1 SGDLS and CDR2 YYNGEE. CDR3 length: 14 amino acids. The CDR3 here is CASAGTGAFGELFF. The CDR3 nucleotides are TGTGCCAGCGCCGGGACAGGGGCTTTTGGGGAGCTGTTTTTT.

J is TRBJ1-1 and V is TRBV4-2; 7 positions match TRBD1. The V and J ends lost 2 bases and 4 bases, in that order; junction bases with no gene match: 4. This CDR3 has 14 amino acids. CDR1 and CDR2 (germline): LGHNA, YNFKEQ. The CDR3 sequence is CASSQLDRATEAFF. CDR3 nucleotide sequence: TGTGCCAGCAGCCAACTAGACAGGGCCACTGAAGCTTTCTTT.

The chain recombines TRBV6-5 with TRBJ2-1; D perhaps matches TRBD2 (6 bases). CDR1 and CDR2 from the germline V gene are MNHEY and SVGAGI. V was shortened by 5 bases and J by 3 bases, with 14 bases between the two germline ends. This CDR3 region has 15 residues. CDR3: CASSLRGTFYNEQFF. The CDR3 bases are TGTGCCAGCAGTCTGCGTGGGACTTTCTACAATGAGCAGTTCTTC.

J is TRBJ1-5 and V is TRBV2; TRBD1 agrees at 8 bases. CDR3 length equals 14 residues. Germline V CDR1 and CDR2: SNHLY, FYNNEI. V shed 5 bases and J 4 bases; nucleotides not matched to a gene: 4. The CDR3, as DNA: TGTGCCAGCAGTACGGGACAGGATAATCAGCCCCAGCATTTT. Translation: CASSTGQDNQPQHF.

The chain employs TRBV7-9 and TRBJ1-2, with D possibly being TRBD1 (6 bases). Germline V gene data show CDR1 as SEHNR and CDR2 as FQNEAQ (reference sequence). V lost 4 bases to trimming and J lost 7 bases, with 10 bases between them. This CDR3 spans 12 amino acids. In DNA, the CDR3 is TGTGCCAGCAGCTCACAGGGTAGTGGCTACACCTTC. Its translation is CASSSQGSGYTF.

The chain combines TRBV9 with TRBJ2-3; 9 bases match TRBD2. Germline loops: CDR1 SGDLS, CDR2 YYNGEE. The CDR3 is 19 residues long. The V gene end was trimmed by 0 bases and the J gene end by 2 bases; junction bases not matched to a gene: 13. The CDR3 protein is CASSVAVGTLAGNTDTQYF. The CDR3 coding sequence is TGTGCCAGCAGCGTAGCCGTAGGGACTCTAGCGGGAAACACAGATACGCAGTATTTT. The variable domain in full, completed from reference TRBV9 and TRBJ2-3, reads DSGVTQTPKHLITATGQRVTLRCSPRSGDLSVYWYQQSLDQGLQFLIQYYNGEERAKGNILERFSAQQFPDLHSELNLSSLELGDSALYFCASSVAVGTLAGNTDTQYFGPGTRLTVL.

The chain is built from TRBV4-1 and TRBJ2-3, with 8 bases aligning to TRBD2. Germline lookup yields CDR1 MGHRA and CDR2 YSYEKL. This CDR3 is built from 16 residues. The J segment lost 6 bases and the V segment lost 0 bases, leaving 8 bases of the junction unmatched. The CDR3 DNA follows: TGCGCCAGCAGCCAAGAATTAGCGGGAAGTACGGATACGCAGTATTTT. Protein product: CASSQELAGSTDTQYF.

The chain links TRBV27 to TRBJ1-2, with D hard to call. Germline V gene sequence: CDR1 MNHEY, CDR2 SMNVEV (reference sequence). This CDR3 has 13 residues. Deletions cut 3 bases from V and 1 base from J, with 6 bases between. The CDR3 protein is CASSFRSNYGYTF. The CDR3, as DNA: TGTGCCAGCAGTTTCCGCAGTAACTATGGCTACACCTTC.

The rearrangement links TRBV29-1 to TRBJ2-5; TRBD1 aligns across 7 bases. The V gene end was trimmed by 0 bases and the J gene end by 3 bases; junction bases not matched to a gene: 4. The V gene's germline CDR1 is SQVTM and CDR2 ANQGSEA. The CDR3 runs 14 residues. CDR3 sequence: CSVEDPDREETQYF. DNA of the CDR3: TGCAGCGTTGAAGATCCTGACAGGGAAGAGACCCAGTACTTC.

V and J are TRBV6-5 and TRBJ2-7; 8 bases match TRBD2. V shed 6 bases and J 7 bases; nucleotides not matched to a gene: 14. This CDR3 comprises 15 residues. CDR1 and CDR2 from the germline V gene are MNHEY and SVGAGI. Written as DNA, the CDR3 is TGTGCCAGCAGAGACTCGGGGGGGGGACCCTTGGAGCAGTACTTC. Amino acid sequence: CASRDSGGGPLEQYF.

This chain uses TRBV7-2 with TRBJ2-4, with TRBD1 matching over 7 bases. Germline trimming cut 5 bases from V and 1 base from J; bases unmatched to any gene: 8. Per the germline V gene, CDR1 is SGHTA and CDR2 is FQGNSA. There are 16 residues in the CDR3. The CDR3 DNA reads TGTGCCAGCAGCCCGTCGGGCAGGGGGGCCAAAAACATTCAGTACTTC. Translation gives CASSPSGRGAKNIQYF. Supplemented by reference TRBV7-2 and TRBJ2-4, the full variable domain reads GAGVSQSPSNKVTEKGKDVELRCDPISGHTALYWYRQSLGQGLEFLIYFQGNSAPDKSGLPSDRFSAERTGGSVSTLTIQRTQQEDSAVYLCASSPSGRGAKNIQYFGAGTRLSVL.

The chain carries TRBV4-1 and TRBJ1-4; TRBD1 agrees at 11 bases. In germline, CDR1 is MGHRA, CDR2 YSYEKL. The J segment lost 7 bases and the V segment lost 3 bases, leaving 4 bases of the junction unmatched. This CDR3 region has 15 residues. The CDR3 spells CASSQDGTGGEKLFF. CDR3 nucleotides: TGCGCCAGCAGCCAGGACGGGACAGGGGGTGAAAAACTGTTTTTT.

The chain links TRBV7-9 to TRBJ2-7; maybe TRBD2 (5 bases). Trimming took off 5 bases at V and 0 bases at J, with 8 bases between the two ends. Germline V lookup: CDR1 SEHNR, CDR2 FQNEAQ (reference sequence). CDR3 length equals 13 residues. CDR3 bases: TGTGCCAGCAGCCTACGGGACTCCTACGAGCAGTACTTC. It specifies CASSLRDSYEQYF.

V is TRBV4-2 and J is TRBJ2-2; 13 bases line up with TRBD2. The V segment lost 4 bases and the J segment 5 bases; nucleotides outside the gene matches: 7. The germline gives CDR1 LGHNA, CDR2 YNFKEQ. The CDR3 contains 17 residues. This CDR3 is CASSLRTSGSGTGELFF. For the CDR3, the DNA is TGTGCCAGCAGCCTCCGGACTAGCGGGAGTGGTACCGGGGAGCTGTTTTTT.

The chain uses TRBV28 and TRBJ2-7; a possible D gene is TRBD1 (6 bases). Trimming took off 2 bases at V and 3 bases at J, with 14 bases between the two ends. Germline V gene data show CDR1 as MDHEN and CDR2 as SYDVKM. The CDR3 has 15 amino acids. The CDR3 spells CASSLAGANYYEQYF. DNA for the CDR3: TGTGCCAGCAGTTTAGCAGGGGCCAATTACTACGAGCAGTACTTC.

This chain joins TRBV29-1 and TRBJ2-2, with no clear D. There are 12 residues in the CDR3. Between the trimmed V and J ends, which lost 6 bases and 2 bases, there was a span of 7 bases. Germline CDR1 is SQVTM and CDR2 is ANQGSEA. CDR3 coding DNA: TGCAGCGTGCGTAGAAACACCGGGGAGCTGTTTTTT. Amino acids: CSVRRNTGELFF.

The V and J genes are TRBV5-4 and TRBJ2-5; the match to TRBD2 covers 10 bases. The CDR3 has 15 amino acids. The V gene's germline CDR1 is SGHNT and CDR2 YYREEE (reference sequence). The ends lost 2 bases at V and 5 bases at J; junction bases unmatched: 6. The CDR3: CASSFGGLARETQYF. The CDR3 coding sequence is TGTGCCAGCAGCTTTGGGGGACTAGCGAGGGAGACCCAGTACTTC.